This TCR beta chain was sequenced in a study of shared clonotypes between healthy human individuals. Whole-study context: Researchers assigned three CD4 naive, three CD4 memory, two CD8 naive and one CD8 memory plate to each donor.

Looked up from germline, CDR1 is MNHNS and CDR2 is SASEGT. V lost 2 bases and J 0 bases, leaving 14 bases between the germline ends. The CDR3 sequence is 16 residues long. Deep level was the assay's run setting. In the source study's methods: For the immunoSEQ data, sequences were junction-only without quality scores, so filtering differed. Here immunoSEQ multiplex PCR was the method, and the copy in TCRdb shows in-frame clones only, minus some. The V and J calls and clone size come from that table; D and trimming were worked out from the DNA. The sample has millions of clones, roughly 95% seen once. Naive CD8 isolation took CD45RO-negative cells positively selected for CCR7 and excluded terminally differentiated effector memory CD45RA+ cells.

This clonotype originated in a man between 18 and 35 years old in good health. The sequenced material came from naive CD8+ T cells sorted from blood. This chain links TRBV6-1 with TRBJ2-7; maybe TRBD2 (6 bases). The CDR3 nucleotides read TGTGCCAGCAGTGAATTTGGAGGGTCGAACTCCTACGAGCAGTACTTC. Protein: CASSEFGGSNSYEQYF.